Listed below are T cell receptor beta chains from one sample, sequenced in a study of shared clonotypes between healthy human individuals. TCRdb keeps only in-frame clones here, not all; method: immunoSEQ multiplex PCR. The sample includes about 1.9 million clones, 90% to 95% seen only once; the top ten take 1.5% to 2%. The sample consisted of naive CD8+ T cells from PBMCs. These receptors originate from a man aged 18 to 30 in good health. Some clones in this sample may be carry-over from other donors' samples. CDR3s include the opening cysteine and the closing phenylalanine or tryptophan. A D gene is named only where the DNA matches it firmly. Size values are once, few and many counts, or a class for expanded clones, and some rows have none.

size	D	V	length	J	CDR3	DNA
.	.	TRBV29-1	17	TRBJ2-3	CSVWGGQRPADTDTQYF	TGCAGCGTTTGGGGGGGACAGCGGCCGGCTGACACAGATACGCAGTATTTT
.	.	TRBV9	16	TRBJ2-7	CASSPEWGTRRYEQYF	TGTGCCAGCAGCCCGGAGTGGGGGACAAGACGCTACGAGCAGTACTTC
.	.	TRBV7-9	13	TRBJ1-1	CASSFGGNTEAFF	TGTGCCAGCAGCTTCGGAGGGAACACTGAAGCTTTCTTT
.	TRBD1	TRBV10-3	16	TRBJ1-1	CAISLDRDLLNTEAFF	TGTGCCATCAGTTTGGACAGGGACCTTTTGAACACTGAAGCTTTCTTT
.	TRBD2	TRBV5-6	17	TRBJ2-1	CASSPKASGRTDTEQFF	TGTGCCAGCAGCCCCAAGGCTAGCGGGAGGACTGATACTGAGCAGTTCTTC
.	TRBD2	TRBV4-1	18	TRBJ2-1	CASSQPRKGLAANNEQFF	TGCGCCAGCAGCCAGCCCAGAAAGGGACTAGCGGCCAACAATGAGCAGTTCTTC
.	.	TRBV5-3	11	TRBJ2-7	CARSLRDRRYF	TGTGCCAGAAGCTTGAGAGACAGGAGGTACTTC
.	.	TRBV11-2	11	TRBJ2-1	CASSLAPEQFF	TGTGCCAGCAGCTTAGCCCCTGAGCAGTTCTTC
.	TRBD2	TRBV5-1	15	TRBJ2-7	CASSWTSGKTYEQYF	TGCGCCAGCAGCTGGACTAGCGGTAAAACCTACGAGCAGTACTTC
.	.	TRBV7-6	13	TRBJ1-1	CASSPIRNTEAFF	TGTGCCAGCAGCCCGATAAGAAACACTGAAGCTTTCTTT
.	TRBD1	TRBV11-2	17	TRBJ2-7	CASSLGQGAQMSYEQYF	TGTGCCAGCAGCTTAGGCCAGGGGGCGCAAATGTCCTACGAGCAGTACTTC
.	.	TRBV4-2	14	TRBJ2-7	CASSHKGGIYEQYF	TGTGCCAGCAGCCACAAGGGGGGTATTTACGAGCAGTACTTC
.	.	TRBV10-3	13	TRBJ2-1	CATTVGLHNEQFF	TGTGCCACAACCGTCGGACTCCACAATGAGCAGTTCTTC
.	TRBD2	TRBV27	16	TRBJ2-5	CASSSGTSGSGETQYF	TGTGCCAGCAGTTCGGGGACTAGCGGGAGTGGTGAGACCCAGTACTTC
.	TRBD1	TRBV27	15	TRBJ1-2	CASSLGTGGAYGYTF	TGTGCCAGCAGCCTTGGGACAGGGGGGGCCTATGGCTACACCTTC
.	.	TRBV6-5	15	TRBJ1-2	CASRNDRSPNYGYTF	TGTGCCAGCAGAAATGACAGGAGTCCTAACTATGGCTACACCTTC
.	.	TRBV29-1	18	TRBJ1-3	CSVEVPLTASVSGNTIYF	TGCAGCGTTGAAGTCCCACTGACAGCCTCGGTCTCTGGAAACACCATATATTTT
.	.	TRBV25-1	14	TRBJ1-5	CASSERTEYQPQHF	TGTGCCAGCAGTGAACGGACGGAATATCAGCCCCAGCATTTT
.	TRBD2	TRBV7-6	15	TRBJ2-1	CASSLRREVHNEQFF	TGTGCCAGCAGCTTACGGCGGGAGGTCCACAATGAGCAGTTCTTC
once	.	TRBV27	12	TRBJ1-1	CASKRGTGEAFF	TGTGCCAGCAAAAGGGGGACGGGTGAAGCTTTCTTT
.	.	TRBV19	13	TRBJ2-7	CASSASGAYEQYF	TGTGCCAGTAGCGCATCTGGAGCGTACGAGCAGTACTTC
.	.	TRBV14	16	TRBJ2-7	CASSQVETTILYEQYF	TGTGCCAGCAGCCAAGTAGAGACAACGATCCTTTACGAGCAGTACTTC
.	TRBD1	TRBV28	14	TRBJ2-5	CASSLHRGQGAQYF	TGTGCCAGCAGTTTACACAGGGGGCAAGGAGCCCAGTACTTC
.	TRBD1	TRBV19	13	TRBJ1-2	CASSANRGNGYTF	TGTGCCAGTAGTGCCAACAGGGGAAATGGCTACACCTTC
.	.	TRBV7-6	15	TRBJ1-5	CASSLSHYSNQPQHF	TGTGCCAGCAGCTTAAGCCATTATAGCAATCAGCCCCAGCATTTT
.	TRBD2	TRBV27	16	TRBJ2-7	CASSLLLAGGKREQYF	TGTGCCAGCAGTTTACTCCTAGCGGGAGGAAAACGCGAGCAGTACTTC
.	TRBD2	TRBV6-5	14	TRBJ2-5	CASSYSPGGETQYF	TGTGCCAGCAGTTACTCGCCGGGAGGAGAGACCCAGTACTTC
.	TRBD1	TRBV28	13	TRBJ1-2	CAIAGQGSYGYTF	TGTGCCATCGCGGGACAGGGTTCATATGGCTACACCTTC
once	.	TRBV4-2	16	TRBJ2-1	CASSHTTGTDYNEQFF	TGTGCCAGCAGCCACACTACCGGGACGGATTACAATGAGCAGTTCTTC
.	.	TRBV28	11	TRBJ2-2	CASSPDGELFF	TGTGCCAGCAGTCCCGACGGGGAGCTGTTTTTT
.	TRBD1	TRBV18	13	TRBJ2-7	CASSPLRGYEQYF	TGTGCCAGCTCACCACTCAGGGGGTACGAGCAGTACTTC
.	TRBD2	TRBV6-4	15	TRBJ2-7	CASSLAGGYSYEQYF	TGTGCCAGCAGTTTAGCGGGAGGATACTCCTACGAGCAGTACTTC
.	TRBD1	TRBV27	14	TRBJ1-1	CASSLQGAGTEAFF	TGTGCCAGCAGTTTACAGGGGGCCGGCACTGAAGCTTTCTTT
.	.	TRBV11-2	18	TRBJ2-7	CASSLALEVSGAVYEQYF	TGTGCCAGCAGCTTAGCCCTGGAAGTATCAGGGGCCGTCTACGAGCAGTACTTC
.	.	TRBV10-3	16	TRBJ1-2	CAISTTPQKTDYGYTF	TGTGCCATCAGTACCACCCCTCAAAAAACCGACTATGGCTACACCTTC
.	.	TRBV11-2	16	TRBJ2-3	CASSLAARTSTDTQYF	TGTGCCAGCAGCTTAGCGGCTCGTACTAGCACAGATACGCAGTATTTT
.	.	TRBV10-2	11	TRBJ2-7	CASSEGYEQYF	TGCGCCAGCAGTGAGGGGTACGAGCAGTACTTC
.	.	TRBV2	18	TRBJ2-7	CASSEIDFVLGDSYEQYF	TGTGCCAGCAGTGAAATAGATTTCGTCCTTGGGGATTCCTACGAGCAGTACTTC